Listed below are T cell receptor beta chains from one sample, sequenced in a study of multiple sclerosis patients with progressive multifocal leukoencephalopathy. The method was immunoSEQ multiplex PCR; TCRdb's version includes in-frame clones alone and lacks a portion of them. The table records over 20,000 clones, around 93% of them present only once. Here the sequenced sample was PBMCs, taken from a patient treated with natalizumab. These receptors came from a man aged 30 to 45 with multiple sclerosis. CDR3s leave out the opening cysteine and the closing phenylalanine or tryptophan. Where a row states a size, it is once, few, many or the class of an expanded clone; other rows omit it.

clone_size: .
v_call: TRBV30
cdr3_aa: AWGSQGSMNTEAF

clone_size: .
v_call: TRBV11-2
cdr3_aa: ASSAGHNYEQY

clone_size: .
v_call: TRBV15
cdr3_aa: ATSREGGSGSRETQY

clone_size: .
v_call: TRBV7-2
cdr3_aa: ASSSFYEQY

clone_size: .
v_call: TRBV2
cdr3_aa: ASSYHITGGNEQF

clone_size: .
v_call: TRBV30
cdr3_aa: AWTYGNQPQH

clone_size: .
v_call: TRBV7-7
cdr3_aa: ASSLDSFAPQH

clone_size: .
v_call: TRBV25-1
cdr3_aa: ATRPSAYNEQF

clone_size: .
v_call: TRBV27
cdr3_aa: ASRRGSSHNEQF

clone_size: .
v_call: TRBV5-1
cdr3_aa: ASSLQGATNEKLF

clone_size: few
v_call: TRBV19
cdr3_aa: ASSINRGNTEAF

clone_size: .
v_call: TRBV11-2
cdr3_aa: ASSSTTSTDTQY

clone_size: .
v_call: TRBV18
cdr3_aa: ASSPPWRGGNQPQH

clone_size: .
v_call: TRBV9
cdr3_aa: ASSVEADTQY

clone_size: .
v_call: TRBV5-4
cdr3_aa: ASSLRVGNTIY

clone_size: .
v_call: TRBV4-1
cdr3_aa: ASSQVWGPGGSYNSPLH

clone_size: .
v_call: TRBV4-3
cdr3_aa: ASSQEAGRGGETQY

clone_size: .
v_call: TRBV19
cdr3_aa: ASSKLSAGEEKLF

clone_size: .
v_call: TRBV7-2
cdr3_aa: ASSLAGGNEQF

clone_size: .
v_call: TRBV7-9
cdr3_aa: ASSFPGLAGGRIDTQY

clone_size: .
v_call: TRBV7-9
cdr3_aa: ASSLNRVPWGTDTQY

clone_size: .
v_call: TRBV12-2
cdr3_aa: ASLCKSYKCGGQETQY

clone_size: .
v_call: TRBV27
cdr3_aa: ASSHGENTEAF

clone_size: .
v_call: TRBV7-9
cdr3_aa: ASSLGTSGWRDEQF

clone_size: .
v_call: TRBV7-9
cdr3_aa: ASSLDPRTRETQY

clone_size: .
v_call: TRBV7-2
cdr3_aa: ASSAASGGGSTQY

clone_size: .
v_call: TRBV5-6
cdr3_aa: ASSLSRGETQY

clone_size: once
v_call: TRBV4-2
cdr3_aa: ASSQDRTENQPQH

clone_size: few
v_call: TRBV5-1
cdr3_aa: ASSDGLAGTETQY

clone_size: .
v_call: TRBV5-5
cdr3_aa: ASSFGQGYGYT

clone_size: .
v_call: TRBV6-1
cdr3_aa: ASSETGGGTDTQY

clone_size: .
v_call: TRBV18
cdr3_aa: ASSQGGESNQPQH

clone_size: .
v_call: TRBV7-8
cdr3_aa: ASSLGRGNQPQH

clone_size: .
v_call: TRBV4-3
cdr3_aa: ASSQAQGDQPQH

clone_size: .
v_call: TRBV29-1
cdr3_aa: SVAERNTEAF

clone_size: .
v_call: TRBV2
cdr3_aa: ASSEAPLGMSNQPQH

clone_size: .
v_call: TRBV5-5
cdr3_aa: ASSLGPFTGEQY

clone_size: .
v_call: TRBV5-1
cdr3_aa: ASRERAESGEKLF

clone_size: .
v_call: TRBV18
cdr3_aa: ASSPPSGGPGETQY

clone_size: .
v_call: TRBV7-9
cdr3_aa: ASSLARDRDNGYT